This T cell receptor beta chain originates from a study of cytomegalovirus exposure and HLA in healthy donors. Notes on the study in general: Analyzed later, association rates of TCRs varied across HLA loci, with DRB1 most and HLA-C fewest. According to an earlier analysis, most TCR beta V segments yielded productive rearrangements about 87% or about 30% of the time.

This PCR relied on a set of 60 Vbeta primers and 13 Jbeta primers. The repertoire was sequenced with immunoSEQ multiplex PCR; TCRdb's copy has only in-frame clones and lacks some. The sample lists about 140,000 clones, 82% occurring once. Unmatched junction bases numbered 10, after V lost 3 bases and J lost 5 bases. CDR1 is SGDLS and CDR2 is YYNGEE in the germline V gene. The length of the CDR3 is 16 residues. As for this clone: Its target is not known.

The sequence was collected from a woman aged 55-69 years in good health and CMV-seropositive. The J gene is TRBJ2-2, the V gene TRBV9; TRBD2 matches at 7 bases. Sequenced material: PBMCs. CDR3 sequence (DNA): TGTGCCAGCAGCGGACCCAGAAAGGGAGGGACCGGGGAGCTGTTTTTT. Amino acid sequence: CASSGPRKGGTGELFF. The full variable domain, in which reference TRBV9 and TRBJ2-2 provide the parts outside the CDR3, is DSGVTQTPKHLITATGQRVTLRCSPRSGDLSVYWYQQSLDQGLQFLIQYYNGEERAKGNILERFSAQQFPDLHSELNLSSLELGDSALYFCASSGPRKGGTGELFFGEGSRLTVL.